This entry describes one TCR beta chain. This entry belongs to a study of technical replicates of blood from a few donors. Some clones are missing from TCRdb's copy, which holds only in-frame ones; the method was immunoSEQ multiplex PCR. In the table there are about 79,000 clones, approximately 94% of which are singletons. With 9 bases clipped from V and 3 bases from J, the junction kept 6 bases outside the gene matches. Germline CDR1 MDHEN, CDR2 SYDVKM. The CDR3 contains 13 residues. V and J are TRBV28 and TRBJ2-7, with TRBD2 identical over 9 bases. The source of this sequence is a human donor in good health. What was sequenced was T cells isolated from PBMCs. The CDR3 nucleotides are TGTGCCAGTAAACCTAGCGGGAACTACGAGCAGTACTTC. This translates into CASKPSGNYEQYF.